This record looks at one TCR beta chain sequence and its context. Its antigen remains unidentified. Method: immunoSEQ multiplex PCR; TCRdb's copy keeps in-frame clones and lacks some. Altogether approximately 150,000 clones are present, 90% being singletons, with the ten largest covering under 4%. V trimming: 5 bases; J trimming: 2 bases; junction bases outside the gene matches: 4. The CDR3 extends over 14 amino acids. Looked up from germline, CDR1 is GTSNPN and CDR2 is SVGIG (reference sequence). The record originates from a study of T cell responses to AZD1222 COVID-19 vaccine. Findings and caveats of the study: The donor cohort was predominantly white British with a female majority, and clonal diversity may have been underestimated. Baseline seropositives among AZD1222 recipients totaled only 5 to 7.

Second-dose groups at about 4 or about 12 weeks were pooled. This TCR came from an adult who received the AZD1222 COVID-19 vaccine. The gene calls are TRBV30 and TRBJ2-2; 8 bases are a match to TRBD2. This specimen was peripheral blood, taken 28 days after the second AZD1222 dose. The CDR3 nucleotides read TGTGCCTGGCGACTAGCGTATAACACCGGGGAGCTGTTTTTT. Translating gives CAWRLAYNTGELFF.